The next 20 T cell receptor beta chains were all read from a single sample in a study of shared T cell receptors in the human thymus. Libraries were prepared by immunoSEQ multiplex PCR; TCRdb keeps only in-frame clonotypes and omits some of them. Of about 380,000 clones in the sample, roughly 94% were seen once. The sequencing input was thymocytes. The receptors stem from a human donor.

The CDR3 loop reads CASSNSGGQGAIEQYF. CDR3 coding DNA: TGTGCCAGCAGCAACTCGGGAGGGCAGGGGGCGATCGAGCAGTACTTC. The gene calls are TRBV7-6 and TRBJ2-7, with D perhaps given as TRBD1 or TRBD2 (8 bases each). Germline values: CDR1 SGHVS, CDR2 FNYEAQ. The CDR3 has 16 amino acids. V was clipped by 5 bases and J by 6 bases, with 23 bases between them.

This clone was recorded only once. The chain recombines TRBV10-1 with TRBJ1-1, with 9 bases lining up with TRBD1. This CDR3 region has 16 residues. Germline V gives CDR1 WNHNN, CDR2 SYGVQD (reference sequence). V shed 5 bases, J shed 5 bases, and the junction held 12 bases outside the gene matches. The CDR3 region has the DNA TGCGCCAGCAGTCCCACCGGGACAGGGTATACGACTGAAGCTTTCTTT. It translates to CASSPTGTGYTTEAFF.

This CDR3 reads CASTTYRHPGQGTDTQYF. The CDR3 bases are TGTGCCAGCACCACCTATCGACATCCGGGACAGGGCACAGATACGCAGTATTTT. The chain uses TRBV25-1 and TRBJ2-3, with 8 bases fitting TRBD1. This CDR3 has 18 amino acids. Germline CDR1 and CDR2: MGHDK and SYGVNS. The trim removed 7 bases at V and 1 base at J, leaving 16 bases unmatched.

This chain links TRBV7-8 with TRBJ1-1, with TRBD1 identical over 8 bases. Germline values: CDR1 SGHVS, CDR2 FQNEAQ. The CDR3 length is 14 residues. The trim removed 5 bases at V and 1 base at J, leaving 3 bases unmatched. The CDR3 bases are TGTGCCAGCAGCAGGGACAGGTGGAACACTGAAGCTTTCTTT. Protein product: CASSRDRWNTEAFF.

This sequence joins TRBV5-6 and TRBJ2-5; 7 nucleotides align to TRBD1. Germline lookup yields CDR1 SGHDT and CDR2 YYEEEE. After removal of 6 bases from V and 1 base from J, the junction contained 6 bases not matched to a gene. The CDR3 runs 14 residues. The CDR3 reads CASIATGFQETQYF. In nucleotides, the CDR3 is TGTGCCAGCATCGCGACAGGGTTCCAAGAGACCCAGTACTTC. Full variable domain (rest looked up from reference TRBV5-6 and TRBJ2-5): DAGVTQSPTHLIKTRGQQVTLRCSPKSGHDTVSWYQQALGQGPQFIFQYYEEEERQRGNFPDRFSGHQFPNYSSELNVNALLLGDSALYLCASIATGFQETQYFGPGTRLLVL.

The chain joins TRBV6-6 to TRBJ2-3, with unresolved D. The CDR3 spans 11 residues. Trimming cost V 8 bases and J 4 bases, with 7 bases left between them. The germline V gene encodes CDR1 MNHNY and CDR2 SVGAGI (reference sequence). The DNA of the CDR3 is TGTGCCAGCGCTGGGTCAGATACGCAGTATTTT. Translation: CASAGSDTQYF.

As DNA, the CDR3 is TGTGCCAGCAGTTCCTCTAGCGGGAGGGAGAGGATTCCCTACGAGCAGTACTTC. Translating it yields CASSSSSGRERIPYEQYF. The chain joins TRBV27 to TRBJ2-7; 12 bases map to TRBD2. The germline V gene has CDR1 MNHEY and CDR2 SMNVEV (reference sequence). Trimming removed 4 bases from V and 2 bases from J; junction bases left unmatched: 12. CDR3 size: 18 residues.

The table lists this clone with a count of one. The chain has TRBV28 and TRBJ2-3, with D tentatively TRBD1 or TRBD2 (5 bases each). The V end was cut by 0 bases, the J end by 8 bases, with 18 bases between. The CDR3 is 16 amino acids. CDR1 MDHEN and CDR2 SYDVKM come from the germline V gene. CDR3 region: CASSLWVGGGTGTQYF. The CDR3 region has the DNA TGTGCCAGCAGTTTATGGGTTGGTGGGGGAACGGGTACGCAGTATTTT.

The genes are TRBV5-6 and TRBJ2-7, with D tentatively TRBD1 or TRBD2 (5 bases each). Germline loops: CDR1 SGHDT, CDR2 YYEEEE. Trimming removed 2 bases at V and 3 bases at J, with 15 bases between. This CDR3 has 15 residues. This CDR3 is CASSFPPGRGYEQYF. In nucleotides, the CDR3 is TGTGCCAGCAGCTTTCCCCCGGGAAGGGGCTACGAGCAGTACTTC.

V is TRBV28 and J is TRBJ2-1, with 13 bases identical to TRBD2. Per the germline V gene, CDR1 is MDHEN and CDR2 is SYDVKM. The length of the CDR3 is 16 residues. With 5 bases clipped from V and 5 bases from J, the junction kept 6 bases outside the gene matches. CDR3 residues: CASSAWTSGSHNEQFF. DNA for the CDR3: TGTGCCAGCAGTGCTTGGACTAGCGGGAGTCACAATGAGCAGTTCTTC.

The chain has TRBV21-1 and TRBJ1-2. TRBV21-1 is labeled a pseudogene. This CDR3 spans 18 amino acids. CDR3 region: CASSEGSGSQPPNYGYTF. CDR3 DNA: TGTGCCAGCAGCGAAGGATCCGGGTCCCAGCCCCCTAACTATGGCTACACCTTC.

The CDR3, as DNA: TGTGCCAGCAGCTTACTCGACAGGGGGCATTGCACTGAAGCTTTCTTT. Its protein product is CASSLLDRGHCTEAFF. The chain links TRBV7-9 to TRBJ1-1, with TRBD1 identical over 10 bases. After removal of 2 bases from V and 4 bases from J, the junction contained 7 bases not matched to a gene. The germline V gene encodes CDR1 SEHNR and CDR2 FQNEAQ (reference sequence). The CDR3 is 16 residues long.

The chain has TRBV5-4 and TRBJ2-1; 14 bases line up with TRBD2. This CDR3 is built from 14 residues. The ends lost 4 bases at V and 7 bases at J; junction bases unmatched: 1. Looked up from germline, CDR1 is SGHNT and CDR2 is YYREEE (reference sequence). CDR3 loop: CASSRTSGRNEQFF. The CDR3 coding sequence is TGTGCCAGCAGCCGGACTAGCGGGAGGAATGAGCAGTTCTTC.

J is TRBJ2-1 and V is TRBV6-1; D is unclear. The germline gives CDR1 MNHNS, CDR2 SASEGT. Trimming stripped 4 bases from V and 5 bases from J, with 12 bases between. The CDR3 has 14 residues. The CDR3 sequence: CASSARRPHNEQFF. The CDR3 coding sequence is TGTGCCAGCAGTGCCCGAAGGCCCCACAATGAGCAGTTCTTC.

Concerning this clone itself: No conserved phenylalanine or tryptophan ends this CDR3, so it is likely a read error. No DNA is shown, since the ends of the CDR3 on it are uncertain; the CDR3 is the one TCRdb lists. The chain joins TRBV10-3 to TRBJ2-7; the table's TRBD1 call for D was not verified on the DNA. The CDR3 is 11 residues long, ends included. The germline V gene has CDR1 ENHRY and CDR2 SYGVKD. CDR3 protein: CAIRGQPFSPG.

V is TRBV28 and J is TRBJ1-2, with D possibly matching TRBD1 (6 bases). Trimming cost V 1 base and J 3 bases, with 12 bases left between them. Per germline, CDR1 MDHEN and CDR2 SYDVKM. This CDR3 is 15 amino acids long. The CDR3: CASSLSTRGDYGYTF. The CDR3 bases are TGTGCCAGCAGTTTATCCACCAGGGGTGACTATGGCTACACCTTC.

The CDR3 DNA sequence: TGTGCCAGCAGCTTGTTGGGGCGGGAGAACACAGATACGCAGTATTTT. Protein sequence: CASSLLGRENTDTQYF. The rearrangement links TRBV5-5 to TRBJ2-3; 7 bases agree with TRBD2. Per germline, CDR1 SGHKS and CDR2 YYEKEE (reference sequence). Losses at the gene ends were 1 base for V and 2 bases for J; bases not matched to a gene: 7. The CDR3 totals 16 residues. Using reference TRBV5-5 and TRBJ2-3 for the parts outside the CDR3, the full variable domain is DAGVTQSPTHLIKTRGQQVTLRCSPISGHKSVSWYQQVLGQGPQFIFQYYEKEERGRGNFPDRFSARQFPNYSSELNVNALLLGDSALYLCASSLLGRENTDTQYFGPGTRLTVL.

The rearrangement uses TRBV4-1 and TRBJ1-1; D unresolved. The CDR3 loop spans 13 amino acids. V lost 4 bases and J lost 0, with 6 bases in between. Germline V gene sequence: CDR1 MGHRA, CDR2 YSYEKL. CDR3 sequence (DNA): TGCGCCAGCAGCCGATCAATGAACACTGAAGCTTTCTTT. Amino acids: CASSRSMNTEAFF.

This chain uses TRBV27 with TRBJ2-3; D is tentatively TRBD1 or TRBD2 (6 bases each). Trimming left V 10 bases short and J 4 bases short, with 18 bases between. This CDR3 comprises 14 residues. Per germline, CDR1 MNHEY and CDR2 SMNVEV (reference sequence). CDR3 in amino acids: CAKGGQGRPDTQYF. The CDR3 DNA is TGTGCCAAAGGGGGGCAGGGACGGCCAGATACGCAGTATTTT.

The rearrangement links TRBV6-6 to TRBJ2-7, with D uncertain. Looked up from germline, CDR1 is MNHNY and CDR2 is SVGAGI (reference sequence). The CDR3 has 16 residues. V lost 0 bases and J lost 6, with 18 bases in between. The CDR3 DNA is TGTGCCAGCAGTTACTCCCGAACATACCCACCCCTCGAGCAGTACTTC. Its protein is CASSYSRTYPPLEQYF.